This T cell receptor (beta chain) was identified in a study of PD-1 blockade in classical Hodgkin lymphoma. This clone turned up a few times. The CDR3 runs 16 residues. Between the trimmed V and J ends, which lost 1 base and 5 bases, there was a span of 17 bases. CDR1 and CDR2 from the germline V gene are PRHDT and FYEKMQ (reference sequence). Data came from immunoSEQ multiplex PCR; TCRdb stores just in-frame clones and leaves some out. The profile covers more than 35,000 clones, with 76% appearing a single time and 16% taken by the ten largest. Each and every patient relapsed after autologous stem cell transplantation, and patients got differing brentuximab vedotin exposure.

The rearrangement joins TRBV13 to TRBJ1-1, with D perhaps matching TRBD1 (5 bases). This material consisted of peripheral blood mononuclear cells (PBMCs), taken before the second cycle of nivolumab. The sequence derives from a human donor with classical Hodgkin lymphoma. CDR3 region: CASSLDGGVGKTEAFF. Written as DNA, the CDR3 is TGTGCCAGCAGCTTAGATGGAGGGGTGGGGAAAACTGAAGCTTTCTTT.